A selection of T cell receptor beta chains follows, all from one sample in a study of Ad26.COV2.S vaccination and SARS-CoV-2 variants. Clones were read by immunoSEQ multiplex PCR, and TCRdb kept only the in-frame ones, dropping some. Of approximately 500,000 clones in the sample, roughly 85% were seen once. The sample in question was peripheral blood, obtained in a trial of Ad26.COV2.S vaccine versus placebo. The receptors were gathered from a person between 18 and 65 years old who received the Ad26.COV2.S COVID-19 vaccine or a placebo. Each CDR3 is given with its conserved first and last residue. Each record gives: clone size, V gene, J gene, D gene, CDR3 protein, CDR3 DNA. A D gene is named only where the DNA matches it firmly. Part of the rows lack a size; the others show once, few, many or a class for expanded clones.

>NA|TRBV11-1|TRBJ2-2|NA
CASSPLSSRNTGELFF
TGTGCCAGCAGCCCCCTCAGTAGTAGGAACACCGGGGAGCTGTTTTTT
>NA|TRBV5-1|TRBJ1-1|NA
CASSLALEGGAFF
TGCGCCAGCAGCTTGGCCTTAGAGGGTGGAGCTTTCTTT
>NA|TRBV4-3|TRBJ2-4|TRBD1
CASSPDRGNIQYF
TGCGCCAGCAGCCCGGACAGGGGCAACATTCAGTACTTC
>NA|TRBV7-9|TRBJ1-6|TRBD1
CASSPGQGTSPLHF
TGTGCCAGCAGCCCGGGACAGGGCACTTCACCCCTCCACTTT
>NA|TRBV23-1|TRBJ1-2|NA
CASSPPYGYTF
TGCGCCAGCAGTCCCCCCTATGGCTACACCTTC
>NA|TRBV10-3|TRBJ1-5|NA
CAISEIRDQPQHF
TGTGCCATCAGTGAGATTCGAGATCAGCCCCAGCATTTT
>once|TRBV6-2/TRBV6-3|TRBJ1-2|NA
CASSWGDGYTF
TGTGCCAGCAGTTGGGGCGATGGCTACACCTTC
>once|TRBV28|TRBJ1-2|TRBD1
CASSSPGRTGAYGYTF
TGTGCCAGCAGTTCCCCCGGACGGACAGGGGCCTATGGCTACACCTTC
>NA|TRBV7-2|TRBJ2-1|TRBD2
CASSSSSGRFDEQFF
TGTGCCAGCAGCTCATCTAGCGGGAGGTTCGATGAGCAGTTCTTC
>NA|TRBV30|TRBJ2-1|TRBD2
CAWDFSGGNYNEQFF
TGTGCCTGGGATTTTAGCGGGGGGAACTACAATGAGCAGTTCTTC
>NA|TRBV5-1|TRBJ2-1|NA
CASSPQDGEQFF
TGCGCCAGCAGCCCGCAGGACGGTGAGCAGTTCTTC
>NA|TRBV15|TRBJ1-3|NA
CATSRDFHSRDSGNTIYF
TGTGCCACCAGCAGAGATTTTCACAGCCGCGACTCTGGAAACACCATATATTTT
>NA|TRBV27|TRBJ1-5|NA
CASSYPPPWVRQPQHF
TGTGCCAGCAGTTACCCCCCTCCCTGGGTGCGGCAGCCCCAGCATTTT
>once|TRBV28|TRBJ1-5|TRBD1
CASSFAGGSNQPQHF
TGTGCCAGCAGTTTTGCAGGGGGAAGCAATCAGCCCCAGCATTTT
>NA|TRBV6-6|TRBJ2-2|TRBD1
CASNPNRGTGELFF
TGTGCCAGCAACCCCAACAGGGGCACCGGGGAGCTGTTTTTT
>NA|TRBV7-9|TRBJ1-1|TRBD1
CASSAGTGATEAFF
TGTGCCAGCAGCGCGGGGACAGGGGCCACTGAAGCTTTCTTT
>NA|TRBV6-5|TRBJ1-4|NA
CASTRTAPNEKLFF
TGTGCCAGCACCAGGACAGCACCTAATGAAAAACTGTTTTTT
>few|TRBV7-8|TRBJ2-3|NA
CASSQDAAGPGDTQYF
TGTGCCAGCAGCCAAGACGCAGCGGGTCCCGGGGATACGCAGTATTTT
>NA|TRBV19|TRBJ1-1|NA
CASSIVFRAANTEAFF
TGTGCCAGTAGTATAGTATTCCGGGCAGCGAACACTGAAGCTTTCTTT
>NA|TRBV4-3|TRBJ2-7|TRBD1
CASSQVPEQGAGEQYF
TGCGCCAGCAGCCAAGTTCCGGAACAGGGGGCTGGGGAGCAGTACTTC
>NA|TRBV10-3|TRBJ1-1|NA
CAISASGDNTEAFF
TGTGCCATCAGTGCATCGGGGGATAACACTGAAGCTTTCTTT
>once|TRBV2|TRBJ1-2|NA
CASGVGLGYTF
TGTGCCAGCGGGGTTGGGTTAGGCTACACCTTC
>NA|TRBV6-5|TRBJ2-7|TRBD2
CASQDQLAGSYEQYF
TGTGCCAGCCAAGACCAGCTAGCGGGGTCCTACGAGCAGTACTTC
>NA|TRBV28|TRBJ2-1|NA
CASSLGGLRGEQFF
TGTGCCAGCAGTTTGGGGGGCCTGAGAGGTGAGCAGTTCTTC
>NA|TRBV30|TRBJ1-3|NA
CAWGRGFSGNTIYF
TGTGCCTGGGGTAGGGGCTTCTCTGGAAACACCATATATTTT
>few|TRBV7-3|TRBJ2-2|NA
CASSSDPTTGELFF
TGTGCCAGCAGCTCGGACCCGACAACCGGGGAGCTGTTTTTT
>NA|TRBV28|TRBJ1-4|TRBD1
CASSLVTGEGLEKLFF
TGTGCCAGCAGTTTAGTAACAGGGGAGGGCCTTGAAAAACTGTTTTTT
>NA|TRBV6-5|TRBJ2-1|NA
CASSTDREVNEQFF
TGTGCCAGCAGTACCGACAGGGAGGTCAATGAGCAGTTCTTC
>NA|TRBV4-2|TRBJ2-7|NA
CASSQAAAREQYF
TGTGCCAGCAGCCAAGCCGCAGCCCGGGAGCAGTACTTC
>NA|TRBV5-4|TRBJ2-7|NA
CASSLAGALLKQYF
TGTGCCAGCAGCCTCGCCGGGGCGCTCCTCAAGCAGTACTTC
>NA|TRBV28|TRBJ2-3|TRBD2
CASSSVAGSTDTQYF
TGTGCCAGCAGTTCCGTAGCGGGAAGCACAGATACGCAGTATTTT
>NA|TRBV30|TRBJ2-1|TRBD1
CAWTHSGGSYNEQFF
TGTGCCTGGACTCACTCAGGGGGCTCCTACAATGAGCAGTTCTTC
>once|TRBV28|TRBJ1-2|NA
CASREWQTTLGGYTF
TGTGCCAGCAGAGAATGGCAGACGACCCTGGGGGGCTACACCTTC
>NA|TRBV18|TRBJ2-3|NA
CASSPGSRTDTQYF
TGTGCCAGCTCACCGGGGTCTCGGACAGATACGCAGTATTTT
>NA|TRBV29-1|TRBJ1-4|TRBD1
CSVLPGQGEKLFF
TGCAGCGTCCTCCCGGGACAGGGAGAAAAACTGTTTTTT
>NA|TRBV4-1|TRBJ1-3|NA
CASSQVVRPSGNTIYF
TGCGCCAGCAGCCAAGTTGTCAGGCCCTCTGGAAACACCATATATTTT
>NA|TRBV7-9|TRBJ2-2|TRBD2
CASSLAQREAPRSTGELFF
TGTGCCAGCAGCTTAGCGCAGCGGGAGGCCCCCCGGTCCACCGGGGAGCTGTTTTTT
>NA|TRBV28|TRBJ1-3|NA
CASTRAGNTIYF
TGTGCCAGCACCAGGGCGGGAAACACCATATATTTT
>NA|TRBV7-8|TRBJ2-7|TRBD2
CASSPPSGGAYEQYF
TGTGCCAGCAGCCCACCTAGCGGAGGGGCCTACGAGCAGTACTTC
>NA|TRBV7-2|TRBJ2-2|TRBD2
CASSDFSGSGELFF
TGTGCCAGCAGCGACTTTAGCGGGTCCGGGGAGCTGTTTTTT
>few|TRBV2|TRBJ1-4|TRBD1
CASSEGDRENEKLFF
TGTGCCAGCAGTGAAGGGGACAGAGAGAATGAAAAACTGTTTTTT
>NA|TRBV7-3|TRBJ1-1|NA
CASSLTGRNTEAFF
TGTGCCAGCAGCTTAACAGGGAGAAACACTGAAGCTTTCTTT
>NA|TRBV7-9|TRBJ1-2|NA
CASSLDGTYGYTF
TGTGCCAGCAGCTTGGACGGAACCTATGGCTACACCTTC
>few|TRBV14|TRBJ2-7|TRBD2
CASSQDASGRGEQYF
TGTGCCAGCAGCCAAGACGCTAGCGGGAGAGGTGAGCAGTACTTC
>NA|TRBV2|TRBJ1-4|NA
CASSEALGGARDEKLFF
TGTGCCAGCAGTGAAGCGCTGGGGGGGGCTCGGGATGAAAAACTGTTTTTT
>NA|TRBV2|TRBJ1-4|NA
CASRTSSTLSEKLFF
TGTGCCAGCAGGACCTCATCTACCCTGAGTGAAAAACTGTTTTTT
>NA|TRBV7-2|TRBJ1-6|NA
CASSLAQGGISPLHF
TGTGCCAGCAGCTTAGCCCAGGGCGGGATTTCACCCCTCCACTTT
>NA|TRBV28|TRBJ1-5|NA
CATRRGGKTSNQPQHF
TGTGCCACCCGGCGGGGAGGGAAGACTAGCAATCAGCCCCAGCATTTT